What follows are 26 T cell receptor beta chains derived from one specimen sequenced in a study of cytomegalovirus exposure and HLA in healthy donors. Researchers ran the PCR with 60 Vbeta and 13 Jbeta primers. Produced via immunoSEQ multiplex PCR; TCRdb's table is partial and in-frame only. The profile shows about 170,000 clones, around three quarters of them singletons. Sequenced input: PBMCs. The receptors stem from a woman aged 45-60 years in good health and CMV-seronegative.

In regard to this clone: No conserved phenylalanine or tryptophan ends this CDR3, so it is likely a read error. The chain joins TRBV6-5 to TRBJ1-6, with a possible D match to TRBD1 (6 bases). CDR1 MNHEY and CDR2 SVGAGI come from the germline V gene. The CDR3 length is 15 residues. The V end was cut by 0 bases, the J end by 3 bases, with 6 bases between. CDR3 loop: CASSYSTGYNSPLHL. CDR3 DNA sequence: TGTGCCAGCAGTTACTCGACAGGCTATAATTCACCCCTCCACCTT.

The rearrangement joins TRBV19 to TRBJ1-1; 9 nucleotides line up with TRBD1. The CDR3 totals 14 residues. The germline V gene has CDR1 LNHDA and CDR2 SQIVND (reference sequence). The V and J ends lost 4 bases and 6 bases, in that order; junction bases with no gene match: 6. Here the CDR3 reads CASSNRQGGAEAFF. Here the CDR3 DNA reads TGTGCCAGTAGTAACAGACAGGGGGGGGCTGAAGCTTTCTTT.

The chain joins TRBV4-3 to TRBJ2-1, with TRBD2 identical over 13 bases. The CDR3 extends over 17 amino acids. Germline trimming cut 1 base from V and 8 bases from J; bases unmatched to any gene: 8. The germline V gene has CDR1 LGHNA and CDR2 YSLEER. The CDR3, as DNA: TGCGCCAGCAGCCAAGGGAGGACTAGCGGGAGTGTCTATGAGCAGTTCTTC. It is translated as CASSQGRTSGSVYEQFF.

The table lists this clone with a count of one. V gene TRBV7-7 combines with J gene TRBJ2-7, with D tentatively TRBD1 (5 bases). Looked up from germline, CDR1 is SSHAT and CDR2 is FNYEAQ (reference sequence). The CDR3 contains 15 residues. Trimming pared 4 bases from V and 0 bases from J, leaving 13 bases between. The CDR3 sequence: CASSSGPGRSYEQYF. CDR3 in DNA: TGTGCCAGCAGCTCAGGGCCCGGACGCTCCTACGAGCAGTACTTC.

The chain couples TRBV6-5 to TRBJ1-2, with a possible D match to TRBD1 (5 bases). This CDR3 is built from 15 residues. The germline V gene has CDR1 MNHEY and CDR2 SVGAGI. Trimming took off 0 bases at V and 2 bases at J, with 10 bases between the two ends. CDR3 coding DNA: TGTGCCAGCAGTTACTCGAGGTCAGGGAACTATGGCTACACCTTC. Amino acids: CASSYSRSGNYGYTF.

This clone was picked up a small number of times. The V and J genes are TRBV28 and TRBJ2-7; TRBD2 matches 8 bases. The CDR3 extends over 12 amino acids. Germline V gene sequence: CDR1 MDHEN, CDR2 SYDVKM. J lost 4 bases, V lost 8 bases, and 4 bases had no gene match. In DNA, the CDR3 is TGTGCCAGCGAGCGGGAGTCGTACGAGCAGTACTTC. Protein product: CASERESYEQYF. Full variable domain (outside the CDR3, taken from reference TRBV28 and TRBJ2-7): DVKVTQSSRYLVKRTGEKVFLECVQDMDHENMFWYRQDPGLGLRLIYFSYDVKMKEKGDIPEGYSVSREKKERFSLILESASTNQTSMYLCASERESYEQYFGPGTRLTVT.

V and J are TRBV28 and TRBJ2-5, with 16 bases that match TRBD2. The J call may be mistaken, given a closer DNA end match to TRBJ2-7. The CDR3 is made up of 20 amino acids. Germline V lookup: CDR1 MDHEN, CDR2 SYDVKM. The CDR3 is CASSFVFPGLAGGPLYEQYF. CDR3 in DNA: TGTGCCAGCAGTTTCGTCTTTCCGGGACTAGCGGGAGGGCCCCTTTACGAGCAGTACTTC.

The chain links TRBV25-1 to TRBJ1-1; D is perhaps TRBD1 (5 bases). Germline loops: CDR1 MGHDK, CDR2 SYGVNS. The CDR3 sequence is 14 residues long. V lost 1 base and J 6 bases, leaving 12 bases between the germline ends. The CDR3 sequence is CASSESGGVPEAFF. In nucleotides, the CDR3 is TGTGCCAGCAGTGAATCGGGGGGAGTGCCTGAAGCTTTCTTT.

The chain has TRBV19 and TRBJ2-3, with 7 bases lining up with TRBD1. Trimming removed 6 bases from V and 2 bases from J; junction bases left unmatched: 5. CDR3 size: 14 residues. Germline V gene sequence: CDR1 LNHDA, CDR2 SQIVND (reference sequence). The CDR3 DNA reads as TGTGCCAGTAGCCAGACAGGGACCACAGATACGCAGTATTTT. It encodes CASSQTGTTDTQYF.

The V call is TRBV27, the J call TRBJ2-7; 8 nucleotides agree with TRBD2. The trim removed 6 bases at V and 2 bases at J, leaving 12 bases unmatched. The CDR3 is 16 residues long. Looked up from germline, CDR1 is MNHEY and CDR2 is SMNVEV (reference sequence). CDR3: CASSTIVAGTTYEQYF. The CDR3 DNA reads as TGTGCCAGCAGCACCATAGTAGCGGGGACTACCTACGAGCAGTACTTC.

This clone came up once. One end of the junction is discordant with germline, which a read error may explain. The CDR3 spells CSSSPDRGNYGYTF. The CDR3 DNA reads TGTTCCAGCAGCCCCGACAGGGGTAACTATGGCTACACCTTC. The chain recombines TRBV7-9 with TRBJ1-2; 8 bases map to TRBD1. The CDR3 is 14 amino acids. CDR1 SEHNR and CDR2 FQNEAQ come from the germline V gene (reference sequence). Drawing the rest from reference TRBV7-9 and TRBJ1-2, the complete variable domain is DTGVSQNPRHKITKRGQNVTFRCDPISEHNRLYWYRQTLGQGPEFLTYFQNEAQLEKSRLLSDRFSAERPKGSFSTLEIQRTEQGDSAMYLCSSSPDRGNYGYTFGSGTRLTVV.

The gene calls are TRBV28 and TRBJ1-2; D not certain. V was cut by 6 bases and J by 2 bases, with 10 bases left in between. CDR3 length: 13 amino acids. In germline, CDR1 is MDHEN, CDR2 SYDVKM. The CDR3 sequence: CASRRTDNYGYTF. The DNA for the CDR3 is TGTGCCAGCAGGCGAACAGACAACTATGGCTACACCTTC.

The chain has TRBV5-1 and TRBJ2-1; D unclear. The CDR3 contains 14 residues. Germline CDR1 and CDR2: SGHRS and YFSETQ. Trimming stripped 4 bases from V and 5 bases from J, with 13 bases between. The CDR3 loop is CASSLSLGNNEQFF. The CDR3 region has the DNA TGCGCCAGCAGCCTGTCCCTAGGTAACAATGAGCAGTTCTTC.

The CDR3 reads CASSQGSQGINYGYTF. The CDR3 DNA follows: TGCGCCAGCAGCCAAGGAAGCCAGGGTATTAACTATGGCTACACCTTC. This chain links TRBV4-3 with TRBJ1-2; possible D gene TRBD1, 5 bases. The germline V gene has CDR1 LGHNA and CDR2 YSLEER. V was cut by 1 base and J by 1 base, with 13 bases left in between. This CDR3 has 16 amino acids.

This chain joins TRBV7-2 and TRBJ1-5; D might be TRBD1 (5 bases). Deletions cut 5 bases from V and 6 bases from J, with 17 bases between. The CDR3 is 15 amino acids. Germline V CDR1 and CDR2: SGHTA, FQGNSA. DNA for the CDR3: TGTGCCAGCAGCCCGAACGGGCAGGGTTCTCAGCCCCAGCATTTT. Translation: CASSPNGQGSQPQHF.

CDR3 amino acids: CASSVAGQSGADTQYF. CDR3 DNA sequence: TGTGCCAGCAGCGTAGCCGGACAGTCCGGGGCAGATACGCAGTATTTT. This rearrangement joins TRBV9 to TRBJ2-3, with D tentatively TRBD1 (6 bases). V was pared by 0 bases and J by 4 bases, with 15 bases between. This CDR3 has 16 residues. CDR1 is SGDLS, CDR2 YYNGEE, per germline.

This clone is a singleton in its sample. J is TRBJ2-5 and V is TRBV4-3, with D perhaps matching TRBD2 (6 bases). V was trimmed by 0 bases and J by 2 bases, leaving 16 bases between them. The CDR3 is 17 amino acids. Germline values: CDR1 LGHNA, CDR2 YSLEER. CDR3: CASSQDLSAGSQETQYF. The CDR3 region has the DNA TGCGCCAGCAGCCAAGATCTATCGGCGGGGTCTCAAGAGACCCAGTACTTC.

This clone was seen a handful of times. J is TRBJ2-7 and V is TRBV6-5; D remains unclear. Germline V gives CDR1 MNHEY, CDR2 SVGAGI. The CDR3 contains 11 residues. The V gene lost 4 bases and the J gene lost 6 bases, with 7 bases spanning the gap. CDR3 nucleotide sequence: TGTGCCAGCAGTTCTCCCGTCGAGCAGTACTTC. Its protein product is CASSSPVEQYF.

This clone has a handful of counts. One junction end does not reproduce the germline sequence, and a read error may be involved. The chain joins TRBV7-9 to TRBJ1-5; possible D gene TRBD1, 5 bases. Germline values: CDR1 SEHNR, CDR2 FQNEAQ (reference sequence). The CDR3 is made up of 17 amino acids. CDR3 bases: TGTTCCAGCAGCTCTACGGGGGGAGGCTATAGCAATCAGCCCCAGCATTTT. Amino acid sequence: CSSSSTGGGYSNQPQHF.

The chain recombines TRBV5-1 with TRBJ1-3, with D perhaps TRBD1 (5 bases). V lost 0 bases and J 1 base, leaving 5 bases between the germline ends. This CDR3 contains 14 residues. In germline, CDR1 is SGHRS, CDR2 YFSETQ. The CDR3 sequence is CASSLEGSGNTIYF. For the CDR3, the DNA is TGCGCCAGCAGCTTGGAGGGGTCTGGAAACACCATATATTTT.

The chain has TRBV28 and TRBJ1-1; weak D call: TRBD1 (6 bases). The germline gives CDR1 MDHEN, CDR2 SYDVKM. Trimming took 2 bases from V and 4 from J, leaving 20 bases between them. This CDR3 region has 17 residues. This CDR3 reads CASSLISGSSRGTEAFF. The CDR3 bases are TGTGCCAGCAGTTTAATCTCCGGGTCCAGCAGGGGCACTGAAGCTTTCTTT.

The rearrangement uses TRBV6-1 and TRBJ2-5; 9 bases line up with TRBD1. Germline-derived CDR1 and CDR2 are MNHNS and SASEGT. Trimming at V came to 4 bases and at J to 4 bases, leaving 4 bases not matched to a gene. The CDR3 extends over 14 amino acids. In DNA, the CDR3 is TGTGCCAGCAGTGGGGGACAGGGCGGAGAGACCCAGTACTTC. This gives the protein CASSGGQGGETQYF.

The V gene is TRBV28, the J gene TRBJ1-2, with a possible D match to TRBD1 (5 bases). Germline values: CDR1 MDHEN, CDR2 SYDVKM. The V end was cut by 7 bases, the J end by 0 bases, with 12 bases between. CDR3 length equals 14 residues. In DNA form, the CDR3 reads TGTGCCAGCACAGGACAACCAGCTAACTATGGCTACACCTTC. It codes for CASTGQPANYGYTF.

V gene TRBV28 combines with J gene TRBJ2-7, with 7 bases matching TRBD1. The CDR3 is 14 amino acids. After removal of 7 bases from V and 3 bases from J, the junction contained 9 bases not matched to a gene. Germline values: CDR1 MDHEN, CDR2 SYDVKM. Here the CDR3 reads CASTSRDRIYEQYF. The CDR3 DNA is TGTGCCAGCACTTCCCGGGACAGAATCTACGAGCAGTACTTC. The whole variable domain, remainder taken from reference TRBV28 and TRBJ2-7, is DVKVTQSSRYLVKRTGEKVFLECVQDMDHENMFWYRQDPGLGLRLIYFSYDVKMKEKGDIPEGYSVSREKKERFSLILESASTNQTSMYLCASTSRDRIYEQYFGPGTRLTVT.

This chain uses TRBV2 with TRBJ2-7; D remains unclear. CDR1 and CDR2 from the germline V gene are SNHLY and FYNNEI. The V and J ends lost 6 bases and 3 bases respectively, with 9 bases between them. CDR3 length equals 12 residues. DNA of the CDR3: TGTGCCAGCAGGATCACTCACTACGAGCAGTACTTC. Amino acid sequence: CASRITHYEQYF.

The V call is TRBV11-2, the J call TRBJ1-3; D gene uncertain. Germline lookup yields CDR1 SGHAT and CDR2 FQNNGV. Trimming stripped 4 bases from V and 0 bases from J, with 10 bases between. The CDR3 contains 15 residues. The CDR3 region has the DNA TGTGCCAGCAGCTCGGACGGGAGCTCTGGAAACACCATATATTTT. Translated: CASSSDGSSGNTIYF.